This T cell receptor (beta chain) was sequenced during a study of cytomegalovirus exposure and HLA in healthy donors. Study results and limitations: Differences between HLA loci emerged in a later analysis of TCR association rates, with DRB1 most and HLA-C fewest. Rare TCR sequences dominated, though some public TCRs recurred in many donors. CMV antigen specificity of three CMV-associated chains was confirmed in vitro. Researchers counted around 180 TCR beta chains as cytomegalovirus-associated.

Points on this clone: Its antigen is still unknown.

CDR1 and CDR2 (germline): LNHDA, SQIVND (reference sequence). V shed 3 bases, J shed 3 bases, and the junction held 17 bases outside the gene matches. The CDR3 extends over 19 amino acids. Both 60 Vbeta primers and 13 Jbeta primers went into the PCR. Profiled with immunoSEQ multiplex PCR; TCRdb holds only in-frame clones, not every one. The sample lists 95,000 to 150,000 clones, 77% occurring once. The sequenced material came from PBMCs. This TCR was sampled from a man in his late teens or twenties in good health and CMV-seropositive. The chain recombines TRBV19 with TRBJ2-4; 7 bases line up with TRBD2. Here the CDR3 reads CASSMNTGTTRVDKNIQYF. The CDR3 coding sequence is TGTGCCAGTAGTATGAATACCGGGACTACTCGGGTAGACAAAAACATTCAGTACTTC. Using reference TRBV19 and TRBJ2-4 for the parts outside the CDR3, the full variable domain is DGGITQSPKYLFRKEGQNVTLSCEQNLNHDAMYWYRQDPGQGLRLIYYSQIVNDFQKGDIAEGYSVSREKKESFPLTVTSAQKNPTAFYLCASSMNTGTTRVDKNIQYFGAGTRLSVL.